A selection of T cell receptor beta chains follows, all from one sample in a study of T-cell reconstitution after alpha-beta-depleted transplantation in children. From the PCR reads, TCRdb called clonotypes with MiXCR, one entry per CDR3 protein. The data show over 85,000 distinct CDR3 sequences, about 7.5% seen once. The source was PBMCs, collected before TCRalphabeta/CD19-depleted stem cell transplant. The receptors stem from a boy aged 2 to 9 with acute lymphoblastic leukemia, due to receive a stem cell transplant. Each CDR3 is given with its conserved first and last residue. Each record gives: V gene, CDR3 protein.

V: TRBV28
CDR3: CASSLGGLGDGYTF

V: TRBV7-8
CDR3: CASSQSWGDTGELFF

V: TRBV5-6
CDR3: CASSTGTRHYEQYF

V: TRBV7-2
CDR3: CASSFPGGDEAFF

V: TRBV27
CDR3: CASSLSDGGAYEQYF

V: TRBV20-1
CDR3: CSAVGQGNPEAFF

V: TRBV20-1
CDR3: CSAGGPGQKSYEQYF

V: TRBV19
CDR3: CAASRTGGPGANVLTF

V: TRBV7-2
CDR3: CASSFYHSTGGETQYF

V: TRBV7-6
CDR3: CASSSLTEADTQYF

V: TRBV12-3/TRBV12-4
CDR3: CASSSTGIGTYEQYF

V: TRBV11-2
CDR3: CASSQRRRYGTGDYEQYF

V: TRBV3-1
CDR3: CASSSYGDEQFF

V: TRBV20-1
CDR3: CSARDLTGNTEAFF

V: TRBV12-5
CDR3: CASGLGWTSLSYNEQFF

V: TRBV7-9
CDR3: CASSLGAGPGYEQYF

V: TRBV12-3/TRBV12-4
CDR3: CASSFSGGSTDTQYF

V: TRBV6-4
CDR3: CASSDSTSGGPDTQYF

V: TRBV12-3/TRBV12-4
CDR3: CASRRRMNTDTQYF